Below, one T cell receptor beta chain is given with its context. In the study's own analysis: Quantification of nucleated cells was approximated via reference gene primer amplification. TCRdb keeps only in-frame clones here, not all; method: immunoSEQ multiplex PCR. V, J and clone size are those of that table, while D and trimming were read from the DNA. The table shows 390,000 or so clones, with approximately 90% occurring only once. This sample is part of a study of blood T cell repertoires in COVID-19. Study in general: From T cells, B-cell-depleted T cells, or PBMCs came the material, which was cDNA or gDNA.

Participants, about 18 to 95 years old, spanned fewer than 30 US areas. Clinical histories supplied by participants themselves formed the basis of cohort assignment. CDR3 length equals 14 residues. Deletions cut 2 bases from V and 7 bases from J, with 13 bases between. Germline CDR1 and CDR2: SGDLS and YYNGEE. The material sequenced was PBMCs or T cells enriched from blood (not recorded which). The rearrangement uses TRBV9 and TRBJ1-5; tentatively, D is TRBD1 (5 bases). The sequence was obtained from a young man who had recovered from COVID-19. The CDR3 DNA reads as TGTGCCAGCAGCGTCCGGGGGGACGGACAGCCCCAGCATTTT. Its translation: CASSVRGDGQPQHF.